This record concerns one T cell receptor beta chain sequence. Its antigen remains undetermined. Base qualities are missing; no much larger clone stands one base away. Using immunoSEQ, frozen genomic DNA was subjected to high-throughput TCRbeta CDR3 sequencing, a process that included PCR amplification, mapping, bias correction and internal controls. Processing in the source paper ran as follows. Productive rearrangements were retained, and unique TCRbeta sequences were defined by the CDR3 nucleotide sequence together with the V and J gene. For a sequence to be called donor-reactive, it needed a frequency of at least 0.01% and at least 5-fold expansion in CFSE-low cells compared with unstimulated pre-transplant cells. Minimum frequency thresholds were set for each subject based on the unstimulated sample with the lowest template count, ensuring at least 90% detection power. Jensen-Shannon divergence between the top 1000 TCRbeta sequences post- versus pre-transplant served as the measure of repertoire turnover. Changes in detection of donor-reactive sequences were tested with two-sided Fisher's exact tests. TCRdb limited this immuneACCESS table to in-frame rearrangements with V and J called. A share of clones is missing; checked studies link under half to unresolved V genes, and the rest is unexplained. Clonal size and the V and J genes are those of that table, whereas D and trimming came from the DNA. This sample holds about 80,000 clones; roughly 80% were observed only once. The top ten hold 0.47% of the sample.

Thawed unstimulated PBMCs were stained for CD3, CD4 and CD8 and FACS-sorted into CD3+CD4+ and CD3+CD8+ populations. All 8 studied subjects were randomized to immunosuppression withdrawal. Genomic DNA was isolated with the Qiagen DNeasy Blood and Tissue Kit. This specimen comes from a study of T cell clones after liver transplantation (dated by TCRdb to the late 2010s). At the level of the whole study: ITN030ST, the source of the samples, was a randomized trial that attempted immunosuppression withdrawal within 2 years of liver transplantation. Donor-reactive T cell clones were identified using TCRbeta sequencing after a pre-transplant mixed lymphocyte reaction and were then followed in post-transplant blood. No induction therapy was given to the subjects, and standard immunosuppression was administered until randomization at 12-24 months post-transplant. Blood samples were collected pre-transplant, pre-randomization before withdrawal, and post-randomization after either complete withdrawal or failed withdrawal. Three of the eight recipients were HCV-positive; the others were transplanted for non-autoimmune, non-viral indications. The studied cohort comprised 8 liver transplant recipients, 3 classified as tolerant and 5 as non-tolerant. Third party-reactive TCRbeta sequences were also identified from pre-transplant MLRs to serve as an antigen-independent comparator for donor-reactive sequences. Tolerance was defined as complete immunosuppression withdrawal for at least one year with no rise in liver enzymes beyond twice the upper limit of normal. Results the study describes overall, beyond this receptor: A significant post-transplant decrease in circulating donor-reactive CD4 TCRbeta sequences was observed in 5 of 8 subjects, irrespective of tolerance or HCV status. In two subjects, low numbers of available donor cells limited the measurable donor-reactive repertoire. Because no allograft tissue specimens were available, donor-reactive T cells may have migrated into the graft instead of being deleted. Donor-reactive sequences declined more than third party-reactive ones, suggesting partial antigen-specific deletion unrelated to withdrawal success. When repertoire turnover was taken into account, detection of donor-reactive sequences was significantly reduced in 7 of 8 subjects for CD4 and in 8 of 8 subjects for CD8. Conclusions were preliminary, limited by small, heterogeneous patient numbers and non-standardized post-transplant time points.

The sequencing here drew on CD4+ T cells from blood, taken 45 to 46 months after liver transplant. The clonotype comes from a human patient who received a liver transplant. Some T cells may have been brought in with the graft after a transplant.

CDR3 loop: CASSQDYGDKNIQYF. The nucleotides read TGCGCCAGCAGCCAAGATTATGGTGATAAAAACATTCAGTACTTC. The sequence is built from TRBV4-1 and TRBJ2-4; the D gene is not confidently resolved. Based on the germline V gene, the CDR1 and CDR2 sequences are MGHRA and YSYEKL. Measured from the cysteine to the phenylalanine, the CDR3 is 15 residues long. Only the CDR3 DNA is retained, 45 bases long and in frame from the first base. V lost 0 bases and J lost 4 bases; the stretch between them is 10 bases long.